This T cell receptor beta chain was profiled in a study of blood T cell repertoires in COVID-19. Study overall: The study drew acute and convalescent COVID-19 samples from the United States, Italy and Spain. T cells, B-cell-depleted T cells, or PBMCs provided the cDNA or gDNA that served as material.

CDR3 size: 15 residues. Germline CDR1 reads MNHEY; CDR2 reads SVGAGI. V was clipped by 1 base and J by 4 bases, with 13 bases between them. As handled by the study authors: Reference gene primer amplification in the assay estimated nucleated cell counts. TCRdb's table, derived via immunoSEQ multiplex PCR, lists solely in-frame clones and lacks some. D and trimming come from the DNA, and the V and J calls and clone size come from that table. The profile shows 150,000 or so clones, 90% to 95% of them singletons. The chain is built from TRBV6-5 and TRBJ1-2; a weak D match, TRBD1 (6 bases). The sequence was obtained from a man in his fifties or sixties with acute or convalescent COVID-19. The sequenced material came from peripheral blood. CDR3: CASSYYTGQLYGYTF. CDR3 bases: TGTGCCAGCAGTTACTATACAGGGCAACTCTATGGCTACACCTTC.